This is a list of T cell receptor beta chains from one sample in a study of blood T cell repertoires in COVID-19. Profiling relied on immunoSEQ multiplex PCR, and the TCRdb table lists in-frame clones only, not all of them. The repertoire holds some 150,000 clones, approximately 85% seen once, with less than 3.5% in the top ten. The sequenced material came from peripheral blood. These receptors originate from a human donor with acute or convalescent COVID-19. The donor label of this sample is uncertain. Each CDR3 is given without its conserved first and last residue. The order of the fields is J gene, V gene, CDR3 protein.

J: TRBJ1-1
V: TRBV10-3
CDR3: AISEGPEAF

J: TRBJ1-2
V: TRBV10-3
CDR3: AISERVIDHGYT

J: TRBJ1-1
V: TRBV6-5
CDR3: ASSYRRGFSEAF

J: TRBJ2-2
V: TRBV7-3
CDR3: ASSLSGGERELF

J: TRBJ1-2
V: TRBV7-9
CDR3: ASSLEGISGGDGYT

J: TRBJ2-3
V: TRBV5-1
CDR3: ASSPGTSGADTQY

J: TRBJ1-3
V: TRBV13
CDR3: ASSLKGRSGNTIY

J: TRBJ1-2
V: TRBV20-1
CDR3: SASTARGYGYT

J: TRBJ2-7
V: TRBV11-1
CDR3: ASSLAGGWYEQY

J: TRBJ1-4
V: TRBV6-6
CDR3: ASSYSAGINEKLF

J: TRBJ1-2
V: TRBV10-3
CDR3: AIRVGALNYGYT

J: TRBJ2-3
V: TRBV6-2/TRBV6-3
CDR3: ASSRGLAGAASTDTQY

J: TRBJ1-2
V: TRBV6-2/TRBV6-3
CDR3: ASSYDGTGNGYT

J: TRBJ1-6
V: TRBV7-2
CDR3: ASRPAGQNSPLH

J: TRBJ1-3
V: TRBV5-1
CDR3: ASSVGFSSGNTIY

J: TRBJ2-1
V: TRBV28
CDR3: ASRSLDRLIREQF

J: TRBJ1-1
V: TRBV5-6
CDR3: ASSPTNKRNTEAF

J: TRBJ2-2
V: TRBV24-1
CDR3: ATSDPGLAGVDTGELF

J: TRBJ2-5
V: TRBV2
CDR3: ASSSSGQRAGTQY

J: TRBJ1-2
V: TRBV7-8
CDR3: ASSLGVGSTYGYT

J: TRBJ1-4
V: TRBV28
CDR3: ASSLGQGVLKLF

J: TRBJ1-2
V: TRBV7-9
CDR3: ASRPPRQGYGYT

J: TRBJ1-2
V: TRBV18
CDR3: ASSPGDRAYGYT

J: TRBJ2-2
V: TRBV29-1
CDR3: SVEDLAGVGTGELF

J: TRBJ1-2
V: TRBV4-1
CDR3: ASSQETGTGSLGGYT

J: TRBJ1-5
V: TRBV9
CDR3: ASSGYSNQPQH

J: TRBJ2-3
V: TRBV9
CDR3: ASSVGRGTSGVTDTQY

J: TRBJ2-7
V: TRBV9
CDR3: ASSVGGQGTEQY

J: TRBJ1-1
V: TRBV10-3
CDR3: AISADGRGTEAF

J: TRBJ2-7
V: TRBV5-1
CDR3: ASSLAGEQY

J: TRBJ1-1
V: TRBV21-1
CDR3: ASSKVGAPEESGGITEAF

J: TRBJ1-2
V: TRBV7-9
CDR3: ASSFTPGLGYGYT

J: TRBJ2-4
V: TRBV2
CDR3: ACSQEGSLLAGVKAKNIQY

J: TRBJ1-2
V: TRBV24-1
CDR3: ATSDPNRHPGDYGYT

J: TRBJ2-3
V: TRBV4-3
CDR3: ASSQDRGDTQY

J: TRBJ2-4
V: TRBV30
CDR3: AWSVAGVKNIQY

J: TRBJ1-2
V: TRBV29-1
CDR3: SVEPGFGRMDGYT

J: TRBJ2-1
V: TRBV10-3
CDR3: AIGDAGLVLNEQF

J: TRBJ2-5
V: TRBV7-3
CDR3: ASSLGTGWETQY

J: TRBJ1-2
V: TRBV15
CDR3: ATSRDRQGSGYT

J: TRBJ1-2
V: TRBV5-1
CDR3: ASSSDSLGYGYT

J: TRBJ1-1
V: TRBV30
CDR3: AWSRGGGEAF

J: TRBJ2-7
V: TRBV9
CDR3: ASSAGQGTYEQY

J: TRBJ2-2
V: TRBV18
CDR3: ASSPGDSPGELF

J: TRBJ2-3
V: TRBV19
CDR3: ASSPGQGERTDTQY

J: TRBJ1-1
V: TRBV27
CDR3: ASLPTGRVEAF

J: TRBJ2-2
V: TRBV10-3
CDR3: AISGGSNTGELF

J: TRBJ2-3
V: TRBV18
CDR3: ASSPARTITDTQY

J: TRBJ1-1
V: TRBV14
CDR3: ASSQGHPGPYTEAF

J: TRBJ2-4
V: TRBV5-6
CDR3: ASSFEGRAKNIQY

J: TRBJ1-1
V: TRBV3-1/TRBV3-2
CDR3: ASSQGAQGWAF

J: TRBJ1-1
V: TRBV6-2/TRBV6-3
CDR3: ASSYQATEAF

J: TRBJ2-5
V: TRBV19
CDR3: ASSAANRVETQY

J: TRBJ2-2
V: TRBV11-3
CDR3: ASSFSVGTGELF

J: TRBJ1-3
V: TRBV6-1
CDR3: ASSEGGLPNTIY